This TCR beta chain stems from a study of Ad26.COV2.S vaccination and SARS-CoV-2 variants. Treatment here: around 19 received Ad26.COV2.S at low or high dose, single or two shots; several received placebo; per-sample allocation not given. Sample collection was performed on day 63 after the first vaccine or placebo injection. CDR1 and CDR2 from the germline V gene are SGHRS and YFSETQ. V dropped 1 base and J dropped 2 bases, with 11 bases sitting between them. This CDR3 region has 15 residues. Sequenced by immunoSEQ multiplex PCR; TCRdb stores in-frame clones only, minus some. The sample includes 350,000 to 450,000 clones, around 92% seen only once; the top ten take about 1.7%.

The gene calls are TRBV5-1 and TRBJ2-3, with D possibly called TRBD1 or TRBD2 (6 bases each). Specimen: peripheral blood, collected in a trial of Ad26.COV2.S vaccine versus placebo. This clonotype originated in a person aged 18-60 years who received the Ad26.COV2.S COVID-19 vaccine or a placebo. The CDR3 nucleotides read TGCGCCAGCAGCTTGACGGGGGCTCCCACAGATACGCAGTATTTT. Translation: CASSLTGAPTDTQYF.